Here is one T cell receptor (beta chain) with its context. The antigen remains unidentified. Sequencing was performed with immunoSEQ multiplex PCR; in TCRdb, only in-frame clones are kept and a portion is missing. The sample holds around 99,000 clones; 90% to 95% are singletons and the top ten take about 6.8%. The sample belongs to a study of T cell responses to AZD1222 COVID-19 vaccine. Overall study results and limits: Possibly, clonal diversity was underestimated; donors were largely white British and included more females. Sampling captured repertoires only after the peak T cell response.

The CDR3 is 12 residues long. Trimming removed 6 bases from V and 6 bases from J, with 12 bases in between. Germline lookup yields CDR1 WNHNN and CDR2 SYGVQD (reference sequence). Recipients boosted at about 4 weeks or about 12 weeks are pooled. V usage is TRBV10-1 and J usage is TRBJ2-7; D is ambiguous. Sequencing was performed on peripheral blood, taken 28 days after the second AZD1222 dose. This clonotype was obtained from an adult who received the AZD1222 COVID-19 vaccine. CDR3: CASSPKGREQYF. The CDR3 region has the DNA TGCGCCAGCAGCCCCAAAGGACGCGAGCAGTACTTC.